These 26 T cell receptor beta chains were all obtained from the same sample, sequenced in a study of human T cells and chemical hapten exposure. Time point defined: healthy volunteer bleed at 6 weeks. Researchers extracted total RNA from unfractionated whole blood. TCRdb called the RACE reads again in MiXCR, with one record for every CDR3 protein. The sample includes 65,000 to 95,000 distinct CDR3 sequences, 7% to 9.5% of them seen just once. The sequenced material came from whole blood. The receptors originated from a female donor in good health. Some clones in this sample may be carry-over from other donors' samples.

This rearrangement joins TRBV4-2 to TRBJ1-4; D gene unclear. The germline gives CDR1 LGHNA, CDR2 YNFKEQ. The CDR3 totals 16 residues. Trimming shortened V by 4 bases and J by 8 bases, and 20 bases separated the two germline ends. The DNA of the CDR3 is TGTGCCAGCAGCCCCCGTGCGGGAGCCGTCGAGGAAAAACTGTTTTTT. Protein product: CASSPRAGAVEEKLFF.

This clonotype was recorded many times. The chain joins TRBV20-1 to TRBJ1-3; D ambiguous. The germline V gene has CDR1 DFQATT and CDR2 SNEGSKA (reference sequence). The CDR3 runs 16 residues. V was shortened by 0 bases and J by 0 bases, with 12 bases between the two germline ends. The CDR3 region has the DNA TGCAGTGCTAGAGATCCTAGCGATATCTCTGGAAACACCATATATTTT. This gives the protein CSARDPSDISGNTIYF.

The CDR3 reads CASSPGLAGGPFNEQFF. The CDR3 DNA is TGTGCCAGCAGTCCGGGACTAGCGGGGGGGCCATTCAATGAGCAGTTCTTC. The chain uses TRBV7-8 and TRBJ2-1, with 16 positions matching TRBD2. Germline values: CDR1 SGHVS, CDR2 FQNEAQ. Trimming cost V 6 bases and J 6 bases; bases outside gene matches: 8. The CDR3 runs to 17 residues.

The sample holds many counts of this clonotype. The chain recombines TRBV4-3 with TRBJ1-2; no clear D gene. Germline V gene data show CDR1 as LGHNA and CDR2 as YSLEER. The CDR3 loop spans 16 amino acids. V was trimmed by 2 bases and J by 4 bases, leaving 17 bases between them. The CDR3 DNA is TGCGCCAGCAGCCAAACCGCCGCCCCCCATTTCTATGGCTACACCTTC. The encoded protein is CASSQTAAPHFYGYTF.

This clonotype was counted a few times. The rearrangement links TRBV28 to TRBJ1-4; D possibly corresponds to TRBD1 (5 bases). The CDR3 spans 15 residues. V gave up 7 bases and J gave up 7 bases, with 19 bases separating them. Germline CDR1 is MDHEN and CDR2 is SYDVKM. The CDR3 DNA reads TGTGCCAGCACCCAACCGACGCAGGGACGTGAAAAACTGTTTTTT. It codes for CASTQPTQGREKLFF. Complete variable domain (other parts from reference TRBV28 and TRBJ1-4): DVKVTQSSRYLVKRTGEKVFLECVQDMDHENMFWYRQDPGLGLRLIYFSYDVKMKEKGDIPEGYSVSREKKERFSLILESASTNQTSMYLCASTQPTQGREKLFFGSGTQLSVL.

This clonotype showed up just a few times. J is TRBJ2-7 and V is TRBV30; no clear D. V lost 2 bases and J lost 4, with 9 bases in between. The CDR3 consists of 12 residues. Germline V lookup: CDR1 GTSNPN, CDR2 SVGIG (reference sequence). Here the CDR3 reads CAWSPTIYEQYF. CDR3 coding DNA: TGTGCCTGGAGTCCGACAATTTACGAGCAGTACTTC.

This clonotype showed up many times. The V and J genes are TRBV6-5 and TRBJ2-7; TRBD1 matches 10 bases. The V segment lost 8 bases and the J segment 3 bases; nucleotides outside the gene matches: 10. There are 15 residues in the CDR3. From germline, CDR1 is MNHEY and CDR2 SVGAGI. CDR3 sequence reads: CASGKPGQGFYEQYF. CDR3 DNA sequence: TGTGCCAGCGGAAAACCGGGACAGGGGTTCTACGAGCAGTACTTC.

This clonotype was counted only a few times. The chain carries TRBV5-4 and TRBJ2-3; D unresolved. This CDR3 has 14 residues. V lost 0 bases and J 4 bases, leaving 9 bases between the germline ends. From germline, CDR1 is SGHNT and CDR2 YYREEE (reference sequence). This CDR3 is CASSLDYDSDTQYF. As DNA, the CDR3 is TGTGCCAGCAGCTTGGACTACGATTCAGATACGCAGTATTTT. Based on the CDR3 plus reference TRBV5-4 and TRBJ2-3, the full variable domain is ETGVTQSPTHLIKTRGQQVTLRCSSQSGHNTVSWYQQALGQGPQFIFQYYREEENGRGNFPPRFSGLQFPNYSSELNVNALELDDSALYLCASSLDYDSDTQYFGPGTRLTVL.

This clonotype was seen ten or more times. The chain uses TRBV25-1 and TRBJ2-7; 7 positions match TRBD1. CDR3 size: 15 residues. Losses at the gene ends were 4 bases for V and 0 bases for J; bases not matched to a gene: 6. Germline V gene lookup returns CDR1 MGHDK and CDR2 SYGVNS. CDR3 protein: CASSGANRGSYEQYF. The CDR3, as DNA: TGTGCCAGCAGTGGAGCCAACAGGGGCTCCTACGAGCAGTACTTC.

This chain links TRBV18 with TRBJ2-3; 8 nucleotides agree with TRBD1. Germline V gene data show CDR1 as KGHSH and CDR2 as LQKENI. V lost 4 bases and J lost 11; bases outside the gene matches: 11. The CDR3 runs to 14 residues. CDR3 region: CASSLRSGTGGQYF. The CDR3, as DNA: TGTGCCAGCTCACTAAGATCCGGGACAGGAGGGCAGTATTTT.

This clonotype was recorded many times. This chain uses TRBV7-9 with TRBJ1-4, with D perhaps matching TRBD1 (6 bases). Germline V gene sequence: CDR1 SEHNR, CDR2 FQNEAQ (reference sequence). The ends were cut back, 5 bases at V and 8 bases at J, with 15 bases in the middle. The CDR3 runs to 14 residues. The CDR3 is CASSRTAVGEKLFF. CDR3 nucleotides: TGTGCCAGCAGCCGGACAGCGGTAGGCGAAAAACTGTTTTTT.

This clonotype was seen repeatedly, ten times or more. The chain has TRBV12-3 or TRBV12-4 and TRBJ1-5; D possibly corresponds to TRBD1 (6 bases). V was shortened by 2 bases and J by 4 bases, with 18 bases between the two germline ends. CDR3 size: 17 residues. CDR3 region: CASSLFRPGARNQPQHF. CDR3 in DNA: TGTGCCAGCAGTTTATTCCGGCCGGGGGCGCGGAATCAGCCCCAGCATTTT.

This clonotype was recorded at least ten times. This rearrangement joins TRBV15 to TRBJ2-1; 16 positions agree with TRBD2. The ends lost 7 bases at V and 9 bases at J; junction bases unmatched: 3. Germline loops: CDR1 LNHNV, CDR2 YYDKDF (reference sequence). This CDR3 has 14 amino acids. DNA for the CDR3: TGTGCCACCAAAGGGACTAGCGGGGGGGTTGAGCAGTTCTTC. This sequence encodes CATKGTSGGVEQFF. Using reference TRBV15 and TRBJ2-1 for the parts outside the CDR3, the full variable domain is DAMVIQNPRYQVTQFGKPVTLSCSQTLNHNVMYWYQQKSSQAPKLLFHYYDKDFNNEADTPDNFQSRRPNTSFCFLDIRSPGLGDTAMYLCATKGTSGGVEQFFGPGTRLTVL.

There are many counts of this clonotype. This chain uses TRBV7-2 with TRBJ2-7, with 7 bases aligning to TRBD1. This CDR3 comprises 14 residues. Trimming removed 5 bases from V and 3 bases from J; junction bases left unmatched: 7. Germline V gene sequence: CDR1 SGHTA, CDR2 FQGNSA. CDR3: CASSPNRGSYEQYF. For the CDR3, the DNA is TGTGCCAGCAGCCCAAACAGGGGTAGCTACGAGCAGTACTTC.

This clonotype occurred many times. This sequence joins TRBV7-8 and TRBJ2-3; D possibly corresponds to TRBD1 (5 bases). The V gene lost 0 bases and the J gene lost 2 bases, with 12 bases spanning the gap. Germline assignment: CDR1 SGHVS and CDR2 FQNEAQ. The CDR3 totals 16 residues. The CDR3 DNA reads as TGTGCCAGCAGCTTAGCGGAAGGTGGGGCCACAGATACGCAGTATTTT. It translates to CASSLAEGGATDTQYF.

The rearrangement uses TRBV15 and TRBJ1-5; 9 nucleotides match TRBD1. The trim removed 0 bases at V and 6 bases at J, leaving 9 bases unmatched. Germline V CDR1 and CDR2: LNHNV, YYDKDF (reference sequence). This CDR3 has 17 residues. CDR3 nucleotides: TGTGCCACCAGCAGAGATCCCCGGGACAGGGAGAGTCAGCCCCAGCATTTT. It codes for CATSRDPRDRESQPQHF.

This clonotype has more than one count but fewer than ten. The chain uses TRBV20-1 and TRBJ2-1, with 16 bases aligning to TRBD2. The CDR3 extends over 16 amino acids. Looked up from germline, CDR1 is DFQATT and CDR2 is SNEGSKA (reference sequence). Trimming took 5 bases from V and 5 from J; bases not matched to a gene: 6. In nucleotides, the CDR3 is TGCAGTGCTGGGGGACTAGCGGGGGGGAGGAACAATGAGCAGTTCTTC. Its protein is CSAGGLAGGRNNEQFF.

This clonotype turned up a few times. CDR3 sequence reads: CASSYTGVTDTQYF. As DNA, the CDR3 is TGTGCCAGCAGCTATACAGGGGTGACAGATACGCAGTATTTT. The gene calls are TRBV12-3 or TRBV12-4 and TRBJ2-3, with 7 bases matching TRBD1. The CDR3 sequence is 14 residues long. Trimming at V came to 6 bases and at J to 3 bases, leaving 6 bases not matched to a gene.

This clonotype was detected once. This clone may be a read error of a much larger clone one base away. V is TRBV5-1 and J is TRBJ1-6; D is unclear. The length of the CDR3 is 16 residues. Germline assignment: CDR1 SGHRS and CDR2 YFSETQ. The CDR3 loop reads CSSKEGLRGNSSPLHF. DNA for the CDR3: TGCTCCAGCAAGGAAGGTCTCCGGGGTAATAGTTCACCCCTCCACTTT.

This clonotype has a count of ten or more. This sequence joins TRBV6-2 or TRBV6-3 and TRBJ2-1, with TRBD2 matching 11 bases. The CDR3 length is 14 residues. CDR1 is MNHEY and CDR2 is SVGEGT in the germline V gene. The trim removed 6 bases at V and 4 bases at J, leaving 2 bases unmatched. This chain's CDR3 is CASRSSGGYNEQFF. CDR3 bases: TGTGCCAGCAGGTCTAGCGGGGGGTACAATGAGCAGTTCTTC.

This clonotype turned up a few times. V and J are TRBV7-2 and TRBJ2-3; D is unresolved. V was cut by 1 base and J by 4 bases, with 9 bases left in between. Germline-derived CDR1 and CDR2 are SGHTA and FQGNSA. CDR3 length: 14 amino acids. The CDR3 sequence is CASSLDWVSDTQYF. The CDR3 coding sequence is TGTGCCAGCAGCTTAGATTGGGTCTCAGATACGCAGTATTTT.

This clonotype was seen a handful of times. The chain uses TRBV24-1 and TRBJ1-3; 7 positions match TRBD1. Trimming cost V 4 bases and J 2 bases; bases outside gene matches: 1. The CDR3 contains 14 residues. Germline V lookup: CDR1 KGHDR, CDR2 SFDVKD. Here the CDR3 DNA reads TGTGCCACCAGTGAAGGGGGCCCTGGAAACACCATATATTTT. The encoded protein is CATSEGGPGNTIYF.

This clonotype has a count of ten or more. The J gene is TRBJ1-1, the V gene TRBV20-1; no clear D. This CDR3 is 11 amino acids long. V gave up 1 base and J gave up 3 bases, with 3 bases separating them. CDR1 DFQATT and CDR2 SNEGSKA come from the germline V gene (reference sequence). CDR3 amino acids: CSARGYTEAFF. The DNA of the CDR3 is TGCAGTGCTAGAGGGTACACTGAAGCTTTCTTT.

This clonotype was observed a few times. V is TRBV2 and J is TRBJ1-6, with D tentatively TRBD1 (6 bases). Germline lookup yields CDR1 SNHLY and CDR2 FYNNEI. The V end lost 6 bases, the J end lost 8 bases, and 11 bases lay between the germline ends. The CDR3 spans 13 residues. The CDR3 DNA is TGTGCCAGCAGGCGACAGGAGCATTCACCCCTCCACTTT. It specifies CASRRQEHSPLHF.

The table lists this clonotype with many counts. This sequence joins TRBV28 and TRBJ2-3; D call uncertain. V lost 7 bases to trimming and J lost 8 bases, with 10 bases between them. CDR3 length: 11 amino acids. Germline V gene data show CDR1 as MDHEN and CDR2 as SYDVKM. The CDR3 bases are TGTGCCAGCACCGGCAGAAGTACGCAGTATTTT. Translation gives CASTGRSTQYF.

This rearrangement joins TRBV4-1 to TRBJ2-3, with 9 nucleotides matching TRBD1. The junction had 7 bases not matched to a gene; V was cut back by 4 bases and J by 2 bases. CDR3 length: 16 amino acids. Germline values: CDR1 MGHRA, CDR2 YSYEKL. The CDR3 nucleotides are TGCGCCAGCAGCCGGCCCGGGACAGGGTTCACAGATACGCAGTATTTT. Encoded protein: CASSRPGTGFTDTQYF.